The following is a TCR beta chain sequence with its context. Its target is not known. This entry comes from a study of vaccination effects on CD4 cells after COVID-19. Assay: immunoSEQ multiplex PCR; the TCRdb copy retains only in-frame clones and omits some. The sample records 70,000 to 85,000 clones, 70% to 80% being singletons. Study-wide findings and caveats: Convalescent patients were scarce, and early post-infection timepoints were absent.

Cells that had been cultured for about 10 days were the source of isolated CD4+ T cells. Neither prior SARS-CoV-2 infection nor positive nucleocapsid antibodies were present in the vaccine recipients. Each culture had half its medium swapped for IL-2 medium on days 3 and 7. Germline V gives CDR1 MNHEY, CDR2 SMNVEV (reference sequence). This CDR3 comprises 14 residues. V was trimmed by 8 bases and J by 0 bases, leaving 10 bases between them. The sample was CD4+ T cells from PBMCs cultured without peptide, taken before COVID-19 vaccination. This receptor was taken from a human donor who received a COVID-19 vaccine. The chain combines TRBV27 with TRBJ1-4, with D hard to call. CDR3 nucleotide sequence: TGTGCCAGCCGTTCACTTGCAACTAATGAAAAACTGTTTTTT. Its translation: CASRSLATNEKLFF.